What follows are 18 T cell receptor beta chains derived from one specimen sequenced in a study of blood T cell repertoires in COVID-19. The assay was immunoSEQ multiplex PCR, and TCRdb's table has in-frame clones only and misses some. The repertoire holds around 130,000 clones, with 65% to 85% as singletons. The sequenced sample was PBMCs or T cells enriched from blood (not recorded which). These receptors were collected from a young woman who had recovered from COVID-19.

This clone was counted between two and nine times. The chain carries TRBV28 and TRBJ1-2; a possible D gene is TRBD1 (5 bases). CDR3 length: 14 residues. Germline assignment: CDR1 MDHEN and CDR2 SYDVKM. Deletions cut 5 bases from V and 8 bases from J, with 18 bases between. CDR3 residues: CASSPKIGATGYTF. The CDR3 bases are TGTGCCAGCAGTCCAAAAATAGGGGCTACAGGCTACACCTTC.

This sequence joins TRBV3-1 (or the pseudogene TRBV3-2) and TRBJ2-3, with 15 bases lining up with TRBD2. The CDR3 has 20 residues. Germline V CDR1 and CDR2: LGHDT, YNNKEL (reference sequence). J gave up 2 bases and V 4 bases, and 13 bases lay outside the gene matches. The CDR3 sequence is CASSRRRTSGRAEATDTQYF. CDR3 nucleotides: TGTGCCAGCAGCCGAAGGAGGACTAGCGGGAGGGCGGAAGCCACAGATACGCAGTATTTT.

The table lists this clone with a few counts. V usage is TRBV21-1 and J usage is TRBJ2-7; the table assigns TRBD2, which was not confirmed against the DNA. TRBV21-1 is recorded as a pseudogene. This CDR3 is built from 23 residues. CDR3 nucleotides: TGTGCCAGCAGCAAAAGCCCCCACCAACGGACTAGCGGGAGGGTTCGCGATACCTACGAGCAGTACTTC. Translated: CASSKSPHQRTSGRVRDTYEQYF.

The CDR3 nucleotides read TGTGCCAGCAGCGTAGGCTCCCTCTTCGCGGGAGGGTTAGGCGGGGAGCTGTTTTTT. This sequence encodes CASSVGSLFAGGLGGELFF. The chain couples TRBV9 to TRBJ2-2, with 9 bases fitting TRBD2. Per the germline V gene, CDR1 is SGDLS and CDR2 is YYNGEE. There are 19 residues in the CDR3. J was trimmed by 7 bases and V by 0 bases; bases with no gene match: 16.

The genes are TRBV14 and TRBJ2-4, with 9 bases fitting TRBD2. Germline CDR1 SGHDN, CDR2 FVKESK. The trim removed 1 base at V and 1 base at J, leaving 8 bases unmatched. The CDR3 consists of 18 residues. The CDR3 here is CASSQVLAGDSAKNIQYF. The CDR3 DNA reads TGTGCCAGCAGCCAAGTGTTAGCGGGAGATTCGGCCAAAAACATTCAGTACTTC.

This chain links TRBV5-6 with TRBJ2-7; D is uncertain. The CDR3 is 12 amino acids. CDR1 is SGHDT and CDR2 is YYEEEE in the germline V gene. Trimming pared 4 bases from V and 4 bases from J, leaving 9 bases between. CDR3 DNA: TGTGCCAGCAGCGGGCAGATTTACGAGCAGTACTTC. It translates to CASSGQIYEQYF.

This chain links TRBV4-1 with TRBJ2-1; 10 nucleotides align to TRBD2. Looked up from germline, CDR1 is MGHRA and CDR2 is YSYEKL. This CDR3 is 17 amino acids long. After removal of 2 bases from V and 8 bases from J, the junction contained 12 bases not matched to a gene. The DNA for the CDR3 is TGCGCCAGCAGCCAACCCTTGGCTAGCGGGAGTACACATGAGCAGTTCTTC. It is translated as CASSQPLASGSTHEQFF.

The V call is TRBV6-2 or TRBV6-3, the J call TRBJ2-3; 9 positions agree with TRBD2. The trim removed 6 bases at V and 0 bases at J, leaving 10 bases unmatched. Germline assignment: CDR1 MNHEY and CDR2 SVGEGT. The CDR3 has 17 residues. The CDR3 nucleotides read TGTGCCAGCAGCTTGAACCGACTAGCGGAAAGCACAGATACGCAGTATTTT. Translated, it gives CASSLNRLAESTDTQYF.

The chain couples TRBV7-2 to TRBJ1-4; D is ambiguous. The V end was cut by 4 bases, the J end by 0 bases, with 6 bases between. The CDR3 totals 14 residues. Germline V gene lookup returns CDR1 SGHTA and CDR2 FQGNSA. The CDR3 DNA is TGTGCCAGCAGCTCTCGAGCAACTAATGAAAAACTGTTTTTT. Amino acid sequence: CASSSRATNEKLFF.

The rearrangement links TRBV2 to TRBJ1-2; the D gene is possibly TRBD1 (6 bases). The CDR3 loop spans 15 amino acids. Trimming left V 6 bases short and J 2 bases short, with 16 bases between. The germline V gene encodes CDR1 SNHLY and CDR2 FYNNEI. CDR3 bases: TGTGCCAGCAGGTCGGAAGGGGGTCCCAACTATGGCTACACCTTC. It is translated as CASRSEGGPNYGYTF.

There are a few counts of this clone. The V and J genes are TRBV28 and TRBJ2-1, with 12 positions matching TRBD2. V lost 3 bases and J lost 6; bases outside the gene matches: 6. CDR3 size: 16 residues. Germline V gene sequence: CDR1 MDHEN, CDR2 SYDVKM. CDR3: CASSFQGLAGINEQFF. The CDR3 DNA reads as TGTGCCAGCAGTTTTCAAGGACTAGCGGGAATCAATGAGCAGTTCTTC.

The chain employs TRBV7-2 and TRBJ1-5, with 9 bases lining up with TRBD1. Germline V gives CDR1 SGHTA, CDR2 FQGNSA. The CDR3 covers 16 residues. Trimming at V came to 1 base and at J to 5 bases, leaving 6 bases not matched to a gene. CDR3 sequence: CASSLVWGQGYQPQHF. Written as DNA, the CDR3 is TGTGCCAGCAGCTTAGTATGGGGACAGGGTTATCAGCCCCAGCATTTT.

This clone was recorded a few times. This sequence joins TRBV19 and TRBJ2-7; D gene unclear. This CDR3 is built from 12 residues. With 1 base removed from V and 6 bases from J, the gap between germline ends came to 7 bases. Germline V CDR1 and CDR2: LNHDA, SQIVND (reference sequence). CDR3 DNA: TGTGCCAGTAGTATAGGACCAGGCGAGCAGTACTTC. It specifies CASSIGPGEQYF.

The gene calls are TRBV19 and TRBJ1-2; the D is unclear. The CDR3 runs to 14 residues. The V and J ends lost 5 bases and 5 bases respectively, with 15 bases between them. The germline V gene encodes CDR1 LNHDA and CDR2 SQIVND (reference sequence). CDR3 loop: CASSSLDGNYGYTF. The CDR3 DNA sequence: TGTGCCAGTAGTTCATTGGACGGGAATTATGGCTACACCTTC.

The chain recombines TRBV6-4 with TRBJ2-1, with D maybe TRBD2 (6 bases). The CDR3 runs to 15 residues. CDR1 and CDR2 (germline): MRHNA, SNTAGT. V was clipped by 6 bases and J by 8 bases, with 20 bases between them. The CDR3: CASSEGTGVLYEQFF. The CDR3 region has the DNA TGTGCCAGCAGCGAGGGGACGGGAGTTTTATATGAGCAGTTCTTC.

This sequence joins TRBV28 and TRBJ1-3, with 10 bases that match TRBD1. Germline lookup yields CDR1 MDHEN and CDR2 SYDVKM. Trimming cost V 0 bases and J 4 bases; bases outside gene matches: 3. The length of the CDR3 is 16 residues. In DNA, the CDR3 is TGTGCCAGCAGTTTATGGGGGACAGGGGCAGGAAACACCATATATTTT. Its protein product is CASSLWGTGAGNTIYF.

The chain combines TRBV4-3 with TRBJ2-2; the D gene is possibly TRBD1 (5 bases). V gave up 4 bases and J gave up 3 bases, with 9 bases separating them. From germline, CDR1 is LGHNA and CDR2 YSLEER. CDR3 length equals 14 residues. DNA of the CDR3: TGCGCCAGCAGCCGGACATCGGACACCGGGGAGCTGTTTTTT. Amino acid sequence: CASSRTSDTGELFF.

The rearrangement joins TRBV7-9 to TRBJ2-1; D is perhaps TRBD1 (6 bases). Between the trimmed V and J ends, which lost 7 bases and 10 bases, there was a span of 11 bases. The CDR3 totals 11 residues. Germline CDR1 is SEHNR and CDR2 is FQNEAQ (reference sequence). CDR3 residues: CASTTGWEQFF. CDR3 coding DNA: TGTGCCAGCACCACAGGGTGGGAGCAGTTCTTC.